This T cell receptor (beta chain) was obtained from a study of T cell repertoires in cytomegalovirus infection. Looking at the study overall: Recently described HLA-C-restricted plus well-studied HLA-B-restricted CMV epitopes were used.

Whole-study results and caveats: HLA-C-restricted CMV-specific TCR beta clonotypes prevailed in the ex vivo response. Carriers of CMV plus the relevant HLA were identified by cumulative public TCR beta family frequency.

This clonotype was counted between two and nine times. The antigen is unknown. MiXCR, applied by TCRdb to the reads, yields one record per CDR3 protein. The sample yields around 340,000 distinct CDR3 sequences, under 35% seen once. This CDR3 spans 13 amino acids. V shed 1 base and J shed 5 bases, with 12 bases lying between them. The germline CDR1 and CDR2 sequences are DFQATT and SNEGSKA (reference sequence). The V and J genes are TRBV20-1 and TRBJ2-7; D gene ambiguous. The sequenced sample was cultured PBMCs, obtained from culture after CMV antigen stimulation. The origin of this receptor is a human donor in good health (CMV status not recorded). Some clones in this sample may be carry-over from other donors' samples. CDR3 protein: CSARGLPLDEQYF. CDR3 nucleotide sequence: TGCAGTGCTAGAGGACTCCCCCTGGACGAGCAGTACTTC.